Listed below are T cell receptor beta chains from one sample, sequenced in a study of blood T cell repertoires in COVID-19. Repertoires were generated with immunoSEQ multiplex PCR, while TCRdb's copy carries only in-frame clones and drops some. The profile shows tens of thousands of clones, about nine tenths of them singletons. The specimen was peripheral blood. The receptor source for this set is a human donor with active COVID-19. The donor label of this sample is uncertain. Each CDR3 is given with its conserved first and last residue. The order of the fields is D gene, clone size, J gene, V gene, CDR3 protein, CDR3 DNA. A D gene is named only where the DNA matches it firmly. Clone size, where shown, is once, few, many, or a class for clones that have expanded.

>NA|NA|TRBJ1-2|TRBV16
CASSQSSGARGYGYTF
TGTGCCAGCAGCCAATCATCTGGGGCGCGGGGCTATGGCTACACCTTC
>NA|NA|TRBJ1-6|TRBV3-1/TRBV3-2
CASRSGILSYNSPLHF
TGTGCCAGCAGGTCGGGAATTCTCTCCTATAATTCACCCCTCCACTTT
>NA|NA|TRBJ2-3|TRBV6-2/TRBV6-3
CASSQSPNTQYF
TGTGCCAGCAGTCAGTCCCCAAATACGCAGTATTTT
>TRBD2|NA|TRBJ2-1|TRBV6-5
CASSYSGGLVLDEQFF
TGTGCCAGCAGTTACTCGGGGGGACTAGTGTTGGATGAGCAGTTCTTC
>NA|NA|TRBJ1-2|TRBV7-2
CASSLSTGQGYGYTF
TGTGCCAGCAGCTTATCCACAGGTCAGGGCTATGGCTACACCTTC
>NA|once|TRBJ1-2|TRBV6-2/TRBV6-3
CASSLLDGYTF
TGTGCCAGCAGTCTCCTCGATGGCTACACCTTC
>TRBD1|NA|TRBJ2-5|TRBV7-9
CASSLGYQNRDRGQETQYF
TGTGCCAGCAGCTTAGGGTACCAAAACCGGGACAGGGGCCAAGAGACCCAGTACTTC
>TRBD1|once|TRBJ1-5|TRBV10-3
CATGTGTYQPQHF
TGTGCCACCGGGACAGGGACGTATCAGCCCCAGCATTTT
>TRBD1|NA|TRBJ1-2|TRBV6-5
CASSYGTGGTNYGYTF
TGTGCCAGCAGTTACGGGACAGGGGGGACTAACTATGGCTACACCTTC
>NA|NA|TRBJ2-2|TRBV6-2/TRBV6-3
CASSRGYTGELFF
TGTGCCAGCAGCCGGGGCTACACCGGGGAGCTGTTTTTT
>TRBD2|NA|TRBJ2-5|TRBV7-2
CASSLVGSQRGQETQYF
TGTGCCAGCAGCTTAGTGGGGAGCCAGCGGGGTCAAGAGACCCAGTACTTC
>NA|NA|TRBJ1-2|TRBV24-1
CATGQFGYTF
TGTGCCACCGGGCAGTTTGGCTACACCTTC
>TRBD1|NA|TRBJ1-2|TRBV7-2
CASSPLPLLRQGRVYGYTF
TGTGCCAGCAGCCCACTCCCCTTGCTGCGACAGGGTAGGGTCTATGGCTACACCTTC
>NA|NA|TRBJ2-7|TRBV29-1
CSVEVGGPEQYF
TGCAGCGTTGAAGTCGGAGGACCCGAGCAGTACTTC
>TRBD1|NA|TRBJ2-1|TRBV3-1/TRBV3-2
CASSQGQGPYNEQFF
TGTGCCAGCAGCCAAGGACAGGGCCCCTACAATGAGCAGTTCTTC
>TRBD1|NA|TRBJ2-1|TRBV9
CASSVAIGTGDDEQFF
TGTGCCAGCAGCGTAGCTATTGGGACAGGGGACGATGAGCAGTTCTTC
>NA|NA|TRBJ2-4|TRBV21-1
CASSLVQWNTAKNIQYF
TGTGCCAGCAGCCTTGTACAGTGGAATACTGCCAAAAACATTCAGTACTTC
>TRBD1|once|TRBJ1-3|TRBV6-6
CASSLTTGERNTIYF
TGTGCCAGCAGTCTAACGACAGGGGAAAGAAACACCATATATTTT
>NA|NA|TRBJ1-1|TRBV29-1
CSVEAGGGIVEAFF
TGCAGCGTTGAAGCGGGAGGAGGGATCGTTGAAGCTTTCTTT
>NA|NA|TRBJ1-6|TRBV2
CASSEQGTSALHF
TGTGCCAGCAGTGAGCAGGGGACGTCAGCCCTCCACTTT
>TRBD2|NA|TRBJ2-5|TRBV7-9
CASSLGTSAHRGKTQYF
TGTGCCAGCAGCCTAGGGACTAGCGCCCATCGGGGAAAGACCCAGTACTTC
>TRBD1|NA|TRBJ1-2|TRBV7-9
CASSPMDRGHQGYTF
TGTGCCAGCAGCCCAATGGACAGGGGGCATCAGGGCTACACCTTC
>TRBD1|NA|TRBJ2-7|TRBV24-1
CATSESGRTGGSPYEQYF
TGTGCCACCAGTGAAAGCGGTCGGACAGGGGGATCCCCCTACGAGCAGTACTTC
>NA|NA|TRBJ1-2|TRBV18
CASSPGGSTYGYTF
TGTGCCAGCTCACCAGGGGGGTCAACGTATGGCTACACCTTC
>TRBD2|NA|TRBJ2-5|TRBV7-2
CASSSVAGRHQETQYF
TGTGCCAGCAGCTCCGTAGCGGGGCGACACCAAGAGACCCAGTACTTC
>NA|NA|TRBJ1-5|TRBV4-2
CASSQEGGTQPQHF
TGTGCCAGCAGCCAAGAAGGGGGTACTCAGCCCCAGCATTTT
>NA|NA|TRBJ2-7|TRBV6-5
CASSPPGWTVYEQYF
TGTGCCAGCAGTCCCCCCGGGTGGACAGTCTACGAGCAGTACTTC
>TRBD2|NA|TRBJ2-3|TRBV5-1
CASSPRTSSYTQYF
TGCGCCAGCAGCCCACGGACTAGCTCTTATACGCAGTATTTT
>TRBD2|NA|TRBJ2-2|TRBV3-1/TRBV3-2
CASSRLWGGAGTGELFF
TGTGCCAGCAGCCGCTTATGGGGAGGGGCGGGCACCGGGGAGCTGTTTTTT
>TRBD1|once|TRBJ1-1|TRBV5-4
CASSLDRGSRTTEAFF
TGTGCCAGCAGCTTGGACAGGGGTAGCAGAACCACTGAAGCTTTCTTT
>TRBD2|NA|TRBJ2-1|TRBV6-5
CASSPGGARSNEQFF
TGTGCCAGCAGTCCCGGGGGGGCTCGTAGTAATGAGCAGTTCTTC
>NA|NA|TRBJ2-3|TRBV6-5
CASMSPRTDTQYF
TGTGCCAGCATGAGCCCCCGCACAGATACGCAGTATTTT
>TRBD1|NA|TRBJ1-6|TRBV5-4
CASSQGTGPYNSPLHF
TGTGCCAGCAGCCAAGGGACAGGCCCGTATAATTCACCCCTCCACTTT
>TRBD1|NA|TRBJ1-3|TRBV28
CASSPQGSSGRNTIYF
TGTGCCAGCAGTCCACAGGGGAGTAGCGGCAGAAACACCATATATTTT
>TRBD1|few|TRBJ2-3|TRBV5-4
CASSRITGGVDTQYF
TGTGCCAGCAGCCGCATAACAGGGGGCGTAGATACGCAGTATTTT
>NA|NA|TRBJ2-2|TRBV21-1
CASSDRGGDTGELFF
TGTGCCAGCAGCGACCGCGGGGGGGACACCGGGGAGCTGTTTTTT
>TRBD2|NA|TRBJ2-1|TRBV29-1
CSVEAGLAIGEQFF
TGCAGCGTTGAGGCGGGACTAGCGATAGGGGAGCAGTTCTTC
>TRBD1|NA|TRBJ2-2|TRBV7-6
CASSFGQGLSTGELFF
TGTGCCAGCAGCTTCGGACAGGGGCTTAGCACCGGGGAGCTGTTTTTT
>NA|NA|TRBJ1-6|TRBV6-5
CAISQRGRNSPLHF
TGTGCCATATCCCAGCGGGGCAGGAATTCACCCCTCCACTTT
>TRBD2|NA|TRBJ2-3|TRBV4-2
CASSQQTSGGDTQYF
TGTGCCAGCAGCCAACAGACTAGCGGAGGGGATACGCAGTATTTT
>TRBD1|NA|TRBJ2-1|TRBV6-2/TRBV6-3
CASRYSERTGTNNEQFF
TGTGCCAGCAGATACTCCGAGAGGACAGGGACGAACAATGAGCAGTTCTTC
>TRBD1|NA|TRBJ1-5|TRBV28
CASKTGGGQPQHF
TGTGCCAGCAAGACAGGGGGCGGTCAGCCCCAGCATTTT
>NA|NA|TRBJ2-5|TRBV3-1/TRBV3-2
CASSQAGYSQETQYF
TGTGCCAGCAGCCAAGCAGGATACTCCCAAGAGACCCAGTACTTC
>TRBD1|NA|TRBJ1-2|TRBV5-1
CASSGGTAEAYGYTF
TGCGCCAGCAGCGGTGGGACAGCTGAGGCCTATGGCTACACCTTC
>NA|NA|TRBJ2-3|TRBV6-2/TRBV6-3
CASSYVLAGDTQYF
TGTGCCAGCAGTTACGTGCTAGCAGGAGATACGCAGTATTTT
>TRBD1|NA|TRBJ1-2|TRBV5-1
CASSQDAGTAYGYTF
TGCGCCAGCAGTCAGGACGCCGGGACAGCCTATGGCTACACCTTC
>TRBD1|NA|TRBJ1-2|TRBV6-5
CASSQPQGGLGYTF
TGTGCCAGCAGCCAGCCCCAGGGGGGTCTTGGCTACACCTTC
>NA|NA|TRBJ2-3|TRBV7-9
CASSPQGGAGPDTQYF
TGTGCCAGCAGCCCCCAAGGGGGGGCGGGGCCAGATACGCAGTATTTT
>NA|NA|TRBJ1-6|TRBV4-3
CASSQERGGSPLHF
TGCGCCAGCAGCCAAGAGCGGGGTGGTTCACCCCTCCACTTT
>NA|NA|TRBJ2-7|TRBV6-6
CASSYPPDRSSYEQYF
TGTGCCAGCAGTTACCCCCCAGACAGGAGCTCCTACGAGCAGTACTTC
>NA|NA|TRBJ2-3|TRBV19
CASSIRGNTDTQYF
TGTGCCAGTAGTATTCGCGGTAACACAGATACGCAGTATTTT
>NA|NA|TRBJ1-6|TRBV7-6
CASSLRSDRSNSPLHF
TGTGCCAGCAGCTTACGGTCCGACAGGTCTAATTCACCCCTCCACTTT
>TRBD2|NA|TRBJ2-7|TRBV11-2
CASSVKGTSGYEQYF
TGTGCCAGCAGCGTAAAAGGTACTAGCGGCTACGAGCAGTACTTC